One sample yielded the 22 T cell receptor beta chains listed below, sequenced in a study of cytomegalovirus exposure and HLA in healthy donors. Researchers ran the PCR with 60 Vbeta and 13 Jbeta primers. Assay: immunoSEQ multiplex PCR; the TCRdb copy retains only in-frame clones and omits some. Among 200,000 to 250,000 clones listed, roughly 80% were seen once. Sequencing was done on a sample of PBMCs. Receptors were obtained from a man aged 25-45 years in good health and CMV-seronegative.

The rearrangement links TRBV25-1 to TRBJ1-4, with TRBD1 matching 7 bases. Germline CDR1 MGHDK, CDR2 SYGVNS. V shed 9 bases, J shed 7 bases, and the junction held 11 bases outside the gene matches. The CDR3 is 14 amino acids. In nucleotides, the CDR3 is TGTGCCAGTGCTATAGGGGACAGCCCTGAAAAACTGTTTTTT. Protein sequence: CASAIGDSPEKLFF.

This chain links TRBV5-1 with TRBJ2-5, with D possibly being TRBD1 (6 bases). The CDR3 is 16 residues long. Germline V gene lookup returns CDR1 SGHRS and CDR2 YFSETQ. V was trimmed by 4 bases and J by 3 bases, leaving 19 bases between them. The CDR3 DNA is TGCGCCAGCAGCCGTTACACCGGGACATCCAAAGAGACCCAGTACTTC. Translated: CASSRYTGTSKETQYF.

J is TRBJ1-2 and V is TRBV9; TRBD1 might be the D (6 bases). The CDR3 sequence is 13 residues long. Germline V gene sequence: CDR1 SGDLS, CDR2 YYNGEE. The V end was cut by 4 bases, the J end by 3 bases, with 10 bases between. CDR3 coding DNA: TGTGCCAGCAGCCTGAGACAGGACTATGGCTACACCTTC. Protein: CASSLRQDYGYTF.

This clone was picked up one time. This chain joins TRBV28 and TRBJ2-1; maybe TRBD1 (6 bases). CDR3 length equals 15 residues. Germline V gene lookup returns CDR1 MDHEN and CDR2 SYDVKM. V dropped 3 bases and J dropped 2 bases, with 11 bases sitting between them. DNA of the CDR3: TGTGCCAGCAGTTTCCGGACAGACGCCTACAATGAGCAGTTCTTC. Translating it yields CASSFRTDAYNEQFF.

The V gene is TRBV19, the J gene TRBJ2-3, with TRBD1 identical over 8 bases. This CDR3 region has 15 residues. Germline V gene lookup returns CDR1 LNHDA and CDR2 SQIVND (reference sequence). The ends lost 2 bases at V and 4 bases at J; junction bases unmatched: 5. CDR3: CASSIRTGMADTQYF. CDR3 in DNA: TGTGCCAGTAGTATAAGGACAGGGATGGCAGATACGCAGTATTTT.

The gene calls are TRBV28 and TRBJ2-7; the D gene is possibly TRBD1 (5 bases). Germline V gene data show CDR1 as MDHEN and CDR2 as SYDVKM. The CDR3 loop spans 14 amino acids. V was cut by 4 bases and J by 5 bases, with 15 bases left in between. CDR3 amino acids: CASSSGHFLNEQYF. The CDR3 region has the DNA TGTGCCAGCAGTTCAGGACATTTCCTAAACGAGCAGTACTTC.

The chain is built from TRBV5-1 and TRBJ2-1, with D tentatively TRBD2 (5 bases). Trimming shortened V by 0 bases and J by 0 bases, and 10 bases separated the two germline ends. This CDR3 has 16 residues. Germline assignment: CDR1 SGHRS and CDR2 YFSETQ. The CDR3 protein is CASSLEWESSYNEQFF. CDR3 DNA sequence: TGCGCCAGCAGCTTGGAATGGGAGAGCTCCTACAATGAGCAGTTCTTC.

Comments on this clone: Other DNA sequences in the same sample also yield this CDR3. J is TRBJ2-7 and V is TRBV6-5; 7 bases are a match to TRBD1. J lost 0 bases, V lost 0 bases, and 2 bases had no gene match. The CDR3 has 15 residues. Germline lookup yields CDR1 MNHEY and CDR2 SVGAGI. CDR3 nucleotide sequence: TGTGCCAGCAGTTACTCGAGGGACAGCTCCTACGAGCAGTACTTC. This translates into CASSYSRDSSYEQYF.

This CDR3 reads CASSPADITDTQYF. CDR3 in DNA: TGTGCCAGCTCACCGGCGGACATCACAGATACGCAGTATTTT. The V and J genes are TRBV18 and TRBJ2-3; maybe TRBD1 (5 bases). Germline CDR1 and CDR2: KGHSH and LQKENI. V lost 3 bases, J lost 2 bases, and 9 bases lay in between. The CDR3 sequence is 14 residues long.

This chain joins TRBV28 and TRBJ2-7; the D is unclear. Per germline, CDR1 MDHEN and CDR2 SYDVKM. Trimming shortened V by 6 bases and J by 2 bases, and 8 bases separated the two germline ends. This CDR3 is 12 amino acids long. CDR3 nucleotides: TGTGCCAGCAGACCAGATACCTACGAGCAGTACTTC. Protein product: CASRPDTYEQYF.

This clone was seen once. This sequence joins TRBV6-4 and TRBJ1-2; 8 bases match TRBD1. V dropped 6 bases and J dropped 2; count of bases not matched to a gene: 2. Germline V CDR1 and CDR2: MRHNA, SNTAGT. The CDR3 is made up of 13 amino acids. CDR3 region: CASRQGVNYGYTF. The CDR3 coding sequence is TGTGCCAGCAGACAGGGGGTAAACTATGGCTACACCTTC.

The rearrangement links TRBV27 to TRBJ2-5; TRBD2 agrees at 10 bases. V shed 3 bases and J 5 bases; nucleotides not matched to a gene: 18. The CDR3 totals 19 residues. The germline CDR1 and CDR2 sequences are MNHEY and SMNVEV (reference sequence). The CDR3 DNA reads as TGTGCCAGCAGTTTCCGCGGAGCGAGAAGCGGGGGGGCCGCCGAGACCCAGTACTTC. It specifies CASSFRGARSGGAAETQYF.

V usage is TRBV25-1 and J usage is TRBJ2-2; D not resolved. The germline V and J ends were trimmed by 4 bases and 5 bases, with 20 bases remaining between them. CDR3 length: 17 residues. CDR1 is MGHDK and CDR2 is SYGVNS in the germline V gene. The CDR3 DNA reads TGTGCCAGCAGTGCCCCCGGGTTCAAGGTTTATACCGGGGAGCTGTTTTTT. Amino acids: CASSAPGFKVYTGELFF.

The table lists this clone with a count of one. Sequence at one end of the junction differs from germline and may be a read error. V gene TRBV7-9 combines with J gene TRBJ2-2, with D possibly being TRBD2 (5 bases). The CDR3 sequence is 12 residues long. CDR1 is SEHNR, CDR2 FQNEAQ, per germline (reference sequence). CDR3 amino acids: CSSSPGNRELFF. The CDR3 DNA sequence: TGTTCCAGCAGCCCCGGGAACCGGGAGCTGTTTTTT.

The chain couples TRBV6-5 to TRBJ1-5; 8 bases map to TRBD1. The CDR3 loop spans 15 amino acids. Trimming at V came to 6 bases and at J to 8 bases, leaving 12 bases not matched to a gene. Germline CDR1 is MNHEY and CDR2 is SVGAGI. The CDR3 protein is CASRLTGAPGEPQHF. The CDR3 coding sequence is TGTGCCAGCAGACTGACAGGGGCCCCGGGGGAGCCCCAGCATTTT.

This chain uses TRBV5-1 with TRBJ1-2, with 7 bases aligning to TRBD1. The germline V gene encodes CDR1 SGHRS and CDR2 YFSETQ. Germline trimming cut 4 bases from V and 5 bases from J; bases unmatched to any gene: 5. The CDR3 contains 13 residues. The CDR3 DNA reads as TGCGCCAGCAGCCAGGGACAGCCGTATGGCTACACCTTC. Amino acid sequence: CASSQGQPYGYTF.

CDR3 coding DNA: TGTGCCATTGGGACAGTTAGCTCCTACGAGCAGTACTTC. This codes for CAIGTVSSYEQYF. V gene TRBV5-4 combines with J gene TRBJ2-7, with TRBD1 matching over 7 bases. Germline values: CDR1 SGHNT, CDR2 YYREEE (reference sequence). Unmatched junction bases numbered 6, after V lost 9 bases and J lost 0 bases. This CDR3 contains 13 residues.

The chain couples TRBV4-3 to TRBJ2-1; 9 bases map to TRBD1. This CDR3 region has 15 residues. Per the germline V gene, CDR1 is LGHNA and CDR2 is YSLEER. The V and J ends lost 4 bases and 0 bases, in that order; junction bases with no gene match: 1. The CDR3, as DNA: TGCGCCAGCAGCCCGGGACAGGGCTCCTACAATGAGCAGTTCTTC. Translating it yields CASSPGQGSYNEQFF.

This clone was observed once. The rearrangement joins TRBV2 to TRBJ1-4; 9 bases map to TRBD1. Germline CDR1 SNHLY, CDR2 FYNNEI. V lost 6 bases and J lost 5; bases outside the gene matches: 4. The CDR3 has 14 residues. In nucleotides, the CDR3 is TGTGCCAGCAGCCCAGGGACAGGGAATGAAAAACTGTTTTTT. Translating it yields CASSPGTGNEKLFF. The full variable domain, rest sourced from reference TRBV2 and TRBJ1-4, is EPEVTQTPSHQVTQMGQEVILRCVPISNHLYFYWYRQILGQKVEFLVSFYNNEISEKSEIFDDQFSVERPDGSNFTLKIRSTKLEDSAMYFCASSPGTGNEKLFFGSGTQLSVL.

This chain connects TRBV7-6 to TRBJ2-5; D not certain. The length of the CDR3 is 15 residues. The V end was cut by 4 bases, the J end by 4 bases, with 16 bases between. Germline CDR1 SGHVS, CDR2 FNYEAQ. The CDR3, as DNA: TGTGCCAGCAGCTCCCCCCGGAGCGCTGGAGAGACCCAGTACTTC. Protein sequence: CASSSPRSAGETQYF.

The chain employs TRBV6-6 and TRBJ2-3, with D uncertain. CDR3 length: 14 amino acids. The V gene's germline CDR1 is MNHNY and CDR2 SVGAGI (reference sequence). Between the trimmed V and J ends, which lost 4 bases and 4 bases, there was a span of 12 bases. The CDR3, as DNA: TGTGCCAGCAGTTCCCCAGCGTCCCCAGATACGCAGTATTTT. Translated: CASSSPASPDTQYF.

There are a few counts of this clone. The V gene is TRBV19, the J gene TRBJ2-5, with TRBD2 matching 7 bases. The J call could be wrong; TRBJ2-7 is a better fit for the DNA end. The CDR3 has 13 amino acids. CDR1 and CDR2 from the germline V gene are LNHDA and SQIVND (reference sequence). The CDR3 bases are TGTGCCAGTGAGGGGACGGGGAGGGCCGAGCAGTACTTC. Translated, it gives CASEGTGRAEQYF.